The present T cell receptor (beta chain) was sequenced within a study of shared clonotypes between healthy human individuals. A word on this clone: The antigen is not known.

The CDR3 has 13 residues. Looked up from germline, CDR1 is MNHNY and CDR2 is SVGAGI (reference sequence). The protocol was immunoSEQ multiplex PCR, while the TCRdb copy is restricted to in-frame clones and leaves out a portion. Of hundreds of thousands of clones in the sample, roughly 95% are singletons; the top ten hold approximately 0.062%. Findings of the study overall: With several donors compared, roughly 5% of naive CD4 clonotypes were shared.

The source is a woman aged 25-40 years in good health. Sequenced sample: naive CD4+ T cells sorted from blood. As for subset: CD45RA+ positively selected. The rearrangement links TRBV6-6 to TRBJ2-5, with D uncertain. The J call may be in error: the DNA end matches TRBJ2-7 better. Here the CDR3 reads CASRSRALYEQYF. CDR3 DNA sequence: TGTGCCAGCAGATCCAGAGCGCTCTACGAGCAGTACTTC.